By share, the clone carrying this T cell receptor (beta chain) ranks as medium-sized. Its antigen is not known. Other DNA sequences within the sample encode an identical CDR3. V lost 3 bases and J lost 6, with 12 bases in between. CDR1 is MNHEY, CDR2 SMNVEV, per germline (reference sequence). This CDR3 has 13 amino acids. The data belong to a study of OX40 agonist ivuxolimab in advanced cancers. Study-wide background: Patients receiving dose escalation had hepatocellular carcinoma, melanoma, renal cell or head and neck cancer. Prior therapy, whether anti-PD-1, anti-PD-L1 or anti-CTLA-4, was allowed, and roughly 40% had some.

Sequencing used immunoSEQ multiplex PCR; TCRdb keeps in-frame clones, though not all of them. The sample records tens of thousands of clones, 75% to 90% being singletons. Study-wide results and caveats: CD4+ and CD8+ blood T cells expanded clonally by week 6 at 0.1 to 3.0 mg/kg.

Systemic immunosuppression or autoimmune disease history was grounds to exclude patients. The V and J genes are TRBV27 and TRBJ2-7, with D perhaps matching TRBD1 (5 bases). The TCR sequence derives from an adult with an advanced solid tumor such as melanoma, head and neck, liver or kidney cancer. The sequencing here drew on CD4+ or CD8+ T cells sorted from blood, taken in a trial of the OX40 agonist ivuxolimab. The CDR3 is CASSFGQSGEQYF. DNA for the CDR3: TGTGCCAGCAGTTTCGGACAAAGTGGCGAGCAGTACTTC.